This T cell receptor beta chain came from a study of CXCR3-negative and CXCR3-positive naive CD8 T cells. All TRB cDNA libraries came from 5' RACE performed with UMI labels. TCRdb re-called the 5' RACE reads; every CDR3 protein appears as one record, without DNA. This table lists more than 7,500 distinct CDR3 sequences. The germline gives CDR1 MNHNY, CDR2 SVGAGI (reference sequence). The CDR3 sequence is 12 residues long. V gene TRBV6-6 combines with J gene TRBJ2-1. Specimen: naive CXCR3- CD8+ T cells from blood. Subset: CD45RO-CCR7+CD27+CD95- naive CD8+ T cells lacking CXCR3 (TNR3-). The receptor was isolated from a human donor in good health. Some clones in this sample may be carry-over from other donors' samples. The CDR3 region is CASSYSVNEQIF.